These 10 T cell receptor beta chains share one sample of origin, sequenced in a study of cytotoxic CD8 clonotypes in ibrutinib-treated CLL. Method: immunoSEQ multiplex PCR; TCRdb's copy keeps in-frame clones and lacks some. This table has almost 250,000 clones, 70% appearing once. The sample in question was PBMCs, obtained after 24 months of ibrutinib treatment. These receptors originate from a human donor with chronic lymphocytic leukemia.

The rearrangement joins TRBV7-9 to TRBJ2-2, with a possible D match to TRBD2 (6 bases). The V end was cut by 0 bases, the J end by 5 bases, with 13 bases between. CDR1 is SEHNR and CDR2 is FQNEAQ in the germline V gene (reference sequence). The CDR3 spans 16 residues. The CDR3 nucleotides read TGTGCCAGCAGCTTAGCACGGGGGACGATTACCGGGGAGCTGTTTTTT. Its protein product is CASSLARGTITGELFF.

V gene TRBV9 combines with J gene TRBJ1-1; TRBD1 aligns across 7 bases. The V segment lost 0 bases and the J segment 4 bases; nucleotides outside the gene matches: 9. CDR3 length equals 16 residues. From germline, CDR1 is SGDLS and CDR2 YYNGEE. The CDR3 sequence is CASSVVGTVVGTEAFF. The CDR3 bases are TGTGCCAGCAGCGTAGTTGGGACAGTCGTTGGCACTGAAGCTTTCTTT.

This clone occurred once. The V and J genes are TRBV19 and TRBJ2-1, with TRBD2 matching over 10 bases. This CDR3 has 15 residues. Germline V gives CDR1 LNHDA, CDR2 SQIVND (reference sequence). The junction had 5 bases not matched to a gene; V was cut back by 5 bases and J by 4 bases. The CDR3 reads CASSVLLAGYNEQFF. CDR3 bases: TGTGCCAGTAGTGTCTTACTAGCGGGGTACAATGAGCAGTTCTTC.

The chain joins TRBV18 to TRBJ1-2, with D maybe TRBD1 (5 bases). Trimming shortened V by 0 bases and J by 7 bases, and 9 bases separated the two germline ends. CDR3 length equals 13 residues. Germline values: CDR1 KGHSH, CDR2 LQKENI. Here the CDR3 reads CASSPPGESGYTF. The CDR3 nucleotides read TGTGCCAGCTCACCACCGGGGGAATCTGGCTACACCTTC.

In this sample, this clone turned up a few times. This chain links TRBV7-8 with TRBJ2-3, with a tentative D call TRBD2 (6 bases). Germline assignment: CDR1 SGHVS and CDR2 FQNEAQ. Between the trimmed V and J ends, which lost 4 bases and 0 bases, there was a span of 8 bases. CDR3 length: 14 residues. CDR3 sequence: CASSSGTSTDTQYF. The CDR3, as DNA: TGTGCCAGCAGCTCCGGGACTAGCACAGATACGCAGTATTTT.

This clone has a handful of counts. The chain is built from TRBV7-9 and TRBJ2-3, with 9 bases aligning to TRBD1. Unmatched junction bases numbered 6, after V lost 3 bases and J lost 2 bases. This CDR3 contains 16 residues. From germline, CDR1 is SEHNR and CDR2 FQNEAQ (reference sequence). The CDR3 sequence is CASSFRDREHTDTQYF. Here the CDR3 DNA reads TGTGCCAGCAGCTTCCGGGACAGGGAGCACACAGATACGCAGTATTTT.

This chain uses TRBV19 with TRBJ1-5; D gene uncertain. The CDR3 extends over 14 amino acids. V lost 4 bases and J 0 bases, leaving 7 bases between the germline ends. Looked up from germline, CDR1 is LNHDA and CDR2 is SQIVND (reference sequence). The CDR3, as DNA: TGTGCCAGTAGTAAGGACGGTAGCAATCAGCCCCAGCATTTT. It codes for CASSKDGSNQPQHF. Full variable domain (missing parts from reference TRBV19 and TRBJ1-5): DGGITQSPKYLFRKEGQNVTLSCEQNLNHDAMYWYRQDPGQGLRLIYYSQIVNDFQKGDIAEGYSVSREKKESFPLTVTSAQKNPTAFYLCASSKDGSNQPQHFGDGTRLSIL.

The J gene is TRBJ1-5, the V gene TRBV28, with unresolved D. The CDR3 runs 11 residues. V dropped 7 bases and J dropped 7 bases, with 8 bases sitting between them. The germline V gene has CDR1 MDHEN and CDR2 SYDVKM. The CDR3 DNA is TGTGCCAGCACGCGAGGACAGCCCCAGCATTTT. It encodes CASTRGQPQHF. Filled out from reference TRBV28 and TRBJ1-5, the complete variable domain reads DVKVTQSSRYLVKRTGEKVFLECVQDMDHENMFWYRQDPGLGLRLIYFSYDVKMKEKGDIPEGYSVSREKKERFSLILESASTNQTSMYLCASTRGQPQHFGDGTRLSIL.

This clone was seen a handful of times. The chain couples TRBV30 to TRBJ2-5; tentative D call: TRBD1 (5 bases). CDR1 GTSNPN and CDR2 SVGIG come from the germline V gene (reference sequence). Trimming took off 1 base at V and 5 bases at J, with 5 bases between the two ends. CDR3 length: 11 residues. This chain's CDR3 is CAWSEGETQYF. The CDR3 nucleotides read TGTGCCTGGAGTGAGGGGGAGACCCAGTACTTC.

This chain joins TRBV14 and TRBJ2-5, with D possibly matching TRBD2 (5 bases). With 1 base removed from V and 5 bases from J, the gap between germline ends came to 14 bases. This CDR3 contains 15 residues. Germline lookup yields CDR1 SGHDN and CDR2 FVKESK. CDR3 DNA: TGTGCCAGCAGCCAAGTAGGAGGAACTGGGGAGACCCAGTACTTC. Protein: CASSQVGGTGETQYF.